This T cell receptor (beta chain) was found in a study of a mutant IDH1 vaccine in newly diagnosed glioma. Germline CDR1 reads SGHDN; CDR2 reads FVKESK. V dropped 0 bases and J dropped 4 bases, with 16 bases sitting between them. This CDR3 spans 18 amino acids. A note on this clone: Its antigen is unknown.

Study observations and caveats: A vaccine-induced immune response developed in 93.3% of the patients.

The time point denotes: week 47, end of study. Mutant IDH1 20-mer peptide, at 300 ug, made up each vaccine dose, with topical imiquimod. Clones were read by immunoSEQ multiplex PCR, and TCRdb kept only the in-frame ones, dropping some. Here the sample spans tens of thousands of clones, around four fifths being singletons. The chain recombines TRBV14 with TRBJ1-6; possibly TRBD1 for D (5 bases). This sample comprised PBMCs, obtained from a glioma patient whose treatment included an IDH1 peptide vaccine. This clonotype was sampled from a man under 40 with glioma. Here the CDR3 DNA reads TGTGCCAGCAGCCAAGATTTCAGCCCAGGGAGATATAATTCACCCCTCCACTTT. Amino acids: CASSQDFSPGRYNSPLHF. Full variable domain (missing parts from reference TRBV14 and TRBJ1-6): EAGVTQFPSHSVIEKGQTVTLRCDPISGHDNLYWYRRVMGKEIKFLLHFVKESKQDESGMPNNRFLAERTGGTYSTLKVQPAELEDSGVYFCASSQDFSPGRYNSPLHFGNGTRLTVT.